These 5 T cell receptor beta chains were all obtained from the same sample, sequenced in a study of control samples from healthy donors and cancer patients. The assay was immunoSEQ multiplex PCR, and TCRdb's table has in-frame clones only and misses some. This sample has some 140,000 clones, with approximately 94% found just once. The sequencing input was blood. The origin of the receptors is a man in his forties in good health.

The chain employs TRBV7-8 and TRBJ1-5, with D maybe TRBD1 (5 bases). CDR3 length: 17 amino acids. V lost 5 bases, J lost 3 bases, and 20 bases lay in between. Germline CDR1 and CDR2: SGHVS and FQNEAQ. The CDR3, as DNA: TGTGCCAGCAGCCCCCAGCCAGCCGGGACCCTCAATCAGCCCCAGCATTTT. Its protein product is CASSPQPAGTLNQPQHF.

The rearrangement joins TRBV5-6 to TRBJ1-5; weak D call: TRBD1 (5 bases). Per germline, CDR1 SGHDT and CDR2 YYEEEE. The ends were cut back, 2 bases at V and 7 bases at J, with 13 bases in the middle. The CDR3 sequence is 14 residues long. CDR3 protein: CASSLGAAGQPQHF. The CDR3 DNA follows: TGTGCCAGCAGCTTAGGGGCGGCGGGACAGCCCCAGCATTTT.

The V call is TRBV13, the J call TRBJ1-1, with D possibly matching TRBD1 (6 bases). The V and J ends lost 5 bases and 7 bases respectively, with 17 bases between them. The V gene's germline CDR1 is PRHDT and CDR2 FYEKMQ (reference sequence). The CDR3 totals 14 residues. The CDR3 reads CASSMMGGAVEAFF. Here the CDR3 DNA reads TGTGCCAGCAGCATGATGGGGGGCGCGGTTGAAGCTTTCTTT.

This sequence joins TRBV10-3 and TRBJ2-3, with 8 bases lining up with TRBD1. The CDR3 is 15 residues long. J gave up 4 bases and V 3 bases, and 6 bases lay outside the gene matches. Germline values: CDR1 ENHRY, CDR2 SYGVKD. The CDR3, as DNA: TGTGCCATCAGTGAACCGGACAGGGAACCAGATACGCAGTATTTT. It is translated as CAISEPDREPDTQYF.

J is TRBJ1-2 and V is TRBV30; the match to TRBD1 covers 7 bases. CDR1 and CDR2 (germline): GTSNPN, SVGIG (reference sequence). Unmatched junction bases numbered 5, after V lost 2 bases and J lost 2 bases. The CDR3 spans 14 residues. The CDR3 is CAWSPWDSNYGYTF. DNA for the CDR3: TGTGCCTGGAGTCCCTGGGACAGCAACTATGGCTACACCTTC.